Below, 8 T cell receptor beta chains from the same sample are listed, as sequenced in a study of blood T cell repertoires in COVID-19. TCRdb's table, derived via immunoSEQ multiplex PCR, lists solely in-frame clones and lacks some. The profile covers 81,000 or so clones, with more than 70% appearing a single time and 7.5% to 9.5% taken by the ten largest. The sequencing sample was made of peripheral blood. Receptors were obtained from a man aged 45-65 years with active COVID-19.

This clone was seen a single time. The rearrangement joins TRBV5-4 to TRBJ1-1; TRBD1 aligns across 7 bases. The germline CDR1 and CDR2 sequences are SGHNT and YYREEE (reference sequence). The CDR3 spans 15 residues. Losses at the gene ends were 2 bases for V and 0 bases for J; bases not matched to a gene: 4. In DNA, the CDR3 is TGTGCCAGCAGCTTCAGACAGGGTATGAACACTGAAGCTTTCTTT. Its translation: CASSFRQGMNTEAFF. Full variable domain (outside the CDR3, taken from reference TRBV5-4 and TRBJ1-1): ETGVTQSPTHLIKTRGQQVTLRCSSQSGHNTVSWYQQALGQGPQFIFQYYREEENGRGNFPPRFSGLQFPNYSSELNVNALELDDSALYLCASSFRQGMNTEAFFGQGTRLTVV.

The V gene is TRBV6-2 or TRBV6-3, the J gene TRBJ1-2; D uncertain. Germline lookup yields CDR1 MNHEY and CDR2 SVGEGT. The V end was cut by 2 bases, the J end by 6 bases, with 10 bases between. The CDR3 totals 13 residues. CDR3 loop: CASSYGHVDGYTF. As DNA, the CDR3 is TGTGCCAGCAGTTACGGGCACGTGGATGGCTACACCTTC.

This chain links TRBV6-6 with TRBJ2-7, with TRBD1 matching 9 bases. CDR3 length equals 14 residues. Germline lookup yields CDR1 MNHNY and CDR2 SVGAGI (reference sequence). V shed 6 bases, J shed 3 bases, and the junction held 6 bases outside the gene matches. CDR3 bases: TGTGCCAGCAGATCCGGGACAGGGAGCTACGAGCAGTACTTC. Its translation: CASRSGTGSYEQYF.

The chain is built from TRBV11-3 and TRBJ2-2; 13 bases are shared with TRBD2. After removal of 4 bases from V and 6 bases from J, the junction contained 5 bases not matched to a gene. The germline CDR1 and CDR2 sequences are SGHNT and YENEEA. This CDR3 has 16 amino acids. The CDR3 DNA reads as TGTGCCAGCAGCTGGACTAGCGGGAGTATTCCCGGGGAGCTGTTTTTT. It specifies CASSWTSGSIPGELFF.

CDR3 amino acids: CASSLAPGQGAPGDEQYF. The CDR3 DNA sequence: TGTGCCAGCAGCTTAGCTCCGGGACAGGGGGCCCCCGGCGATGAGCAGTACTTC. The V call is TRBV11-1, the J call TRBJ2-7, with 12 bases lining up with TRBD1. CDR1 is SGHAT, CDR2 FQDESV, per germline (reference sequence). Trimming at V came to 0 bases and at J to 7 bases, leaving 13 bases not matched to a gene. This CDR3 region has 18 residues. Looking up the rest from reference TRBV11-1 and TRBJ2-7 gives the full variable domain: EAEVAQSPRYKITEKSQAVAFWCDPISGHATLYWYRQILGQGPELLVQFQDESVVDDSQLPKDRFSAERLKGVDSTLKIQPAELGDSAMYLCASSLAPGQGAPGDEQYFGPGTRLTVT.

The J gene is TRBJ2-3, the V gene TRBV7-2, with D perhaps TRBD1 (5 bases). CDR1 and CDR2 from the germline V gene are SGHTA and FQGNSA. The V gene lost 2 bases and the J gene lost 4 bases, with 10 bases spanning the gap. The CDR3 loop spans 14 amino acids. CDR3 DNA sequence: TGTGCCAGCAGCTTAACAGGTCCGGCAGATACGCAGTATTTT. This codes for CASSLTGPADTQYF.

The J gene is TRBJ2-1, the V gene TRBV5-5; 8 bases are a match to TRBD2. CDR3 length equals 17 residues. The trim removed 6 bases at V and 1 base at J, leaving 12 bases unmatched. The V gene's germline CDR1 is SGHKS and CDR2 YYEKEE (reference sequence). The CDR3 DNA reads as TGTGCCAGCAAGCCGGGACTAGGAGTAATGTCCTACAATGAGCAGTTCTTC. Translated: CASKPGLGVMSYNEQFF.

The chain joins TRBV7-9 to TRBJ1-4; 7 bases match TRBD1. The CDR3 is made up of 15 amino acids. In germline, CDR1 is SEHNR, CDR2 FQNEAQ (reference sequence). Unmatched junction bases numbered 7, after V lost 4 bases and J lost 5 bases. DNA of the CDR3: TGTGCCAGCAGCTCCCGGGACAGTGGGAATGAAAAACTGTTTTTT. The encoded protein is CASSSRDSGNEKLFF.